This TCR beta chain was captured in a study of shared clonotypes between healthy human individuals. Germline CDR1 and CDR2: SNHLY and FYNNEI. V was cut by 4 bases and J by 6 bases, with 18 bases left in between. CDR3 size: 15 residues. The authors split each subset's genomic DNA evenly across several immunoSEQ plates. The data were produced by immunoSEQ multiplex PCR, yet TCRdb's version contains in-frame clones alone and is incomplete. The sample shows hundreds of thousands of clones, around 73% of them seen only once. The donors were all Caucasian adults (living in Nashville, Tennessee). On this clone itself: Its target is unknown.

Study-level points and caveats: On the whole, naive subsets had larger estimated richness than memory subsets had. Some clonotypes were shared by all four sorted-subset donors, while others were not shared. The non-shared ones had lower generation probabilities than the shared ones.

The chain employs TRBV2 and TRBJ1-1; TRBD1 is a possible D gene (5 bases). The clonotype comes from a woman aged 30 to 39 in good health. Sequencing input: memory CD4+ T cells sorted from blood. Subset meaning: CD45RA-negative fraction. The CDR3 DNA reads as TGTGCCAGCAGTGGTGGGCCAGGGAGGGGATCTGAAGCTTTCTTT. It translates to CASSGGPGRGSEAFF.